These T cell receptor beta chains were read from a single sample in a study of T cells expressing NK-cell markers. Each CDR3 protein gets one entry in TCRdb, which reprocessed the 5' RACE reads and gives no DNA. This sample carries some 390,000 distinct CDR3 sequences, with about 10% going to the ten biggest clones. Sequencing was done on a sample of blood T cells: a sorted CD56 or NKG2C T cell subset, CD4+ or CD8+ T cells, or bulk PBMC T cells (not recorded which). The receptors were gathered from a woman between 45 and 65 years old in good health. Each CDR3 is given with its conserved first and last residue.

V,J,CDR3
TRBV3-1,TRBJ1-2,CASRGERGNYGYTF
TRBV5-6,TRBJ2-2,CASSFGIGNGNTGELFF
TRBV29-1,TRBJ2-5,CSVATGRRETQYF
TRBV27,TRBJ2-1,CASSLSGTINNEQFF
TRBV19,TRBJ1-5,CASSLEDDQPQHF
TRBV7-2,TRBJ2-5,CASSLVPGGEAKTQYF
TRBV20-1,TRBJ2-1,CSARDSGLYNEQFF
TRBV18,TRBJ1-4,CASSPTQRGEKLFF
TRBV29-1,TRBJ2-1,CSVGGVAGDSSGNEQFF
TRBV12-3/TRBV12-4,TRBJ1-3,CASSNPDTGNTIYF
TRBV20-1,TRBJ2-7,CSARVVAAKSEYF
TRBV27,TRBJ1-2,CATHGRVGYTF
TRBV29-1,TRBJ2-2,CSVVGTITGELFF
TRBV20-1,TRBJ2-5,CSGELAGGSQETQYF
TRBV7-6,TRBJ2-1,CASSVGLSYNEQFF
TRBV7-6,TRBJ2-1,CASSLRTVATYNEQFF
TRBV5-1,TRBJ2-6,CASSSDRDILSGANVLTF
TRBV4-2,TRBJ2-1,CASSQDGRGSYNEQFF
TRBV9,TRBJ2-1,CASSVGRVIAGSYNEQFF
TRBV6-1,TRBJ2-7,CASSGTRGSYEQYF
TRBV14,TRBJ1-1,CASSQQTGANTEAFF
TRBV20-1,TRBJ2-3,CSACPLVLAGEDTQYF
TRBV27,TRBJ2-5,CASSHKGWGETQYF
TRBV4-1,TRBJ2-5,CASSQGFGPSAMETQYF
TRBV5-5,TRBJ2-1,CASSLGGRGDGEQFF
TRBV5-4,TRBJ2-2,CASSRPEGPGELFF
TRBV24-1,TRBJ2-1,CATSDLQTYNEQFF
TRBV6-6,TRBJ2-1,CASMGTSGRHEGGKQFF
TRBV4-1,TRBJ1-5,CASSQPLKNQPQHF
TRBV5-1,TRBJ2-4,CASSSLEMDIQYF
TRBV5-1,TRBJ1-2,CASSLVSGGGYGYTF
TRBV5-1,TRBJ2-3,CASSPERLAPPDTQYF
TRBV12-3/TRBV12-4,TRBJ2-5,CASSQTGTPRAQYF
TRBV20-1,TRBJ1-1,CSARGPGTGRTEAFF
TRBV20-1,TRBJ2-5,CSAPYSGQGFKTQYF
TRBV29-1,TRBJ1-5,CSVAGGGNQPQHF
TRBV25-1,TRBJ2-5,CASSEGGGLTQYF
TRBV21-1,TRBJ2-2,CASSTRQGSPGELFF
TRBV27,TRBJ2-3,CASSSTLATYSTDTQYF
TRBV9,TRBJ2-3,CASSVGMTAVTDTQYF
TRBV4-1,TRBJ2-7,CASSQEVGFLAEQYF
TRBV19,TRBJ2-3,CASSMIGNADTQYF
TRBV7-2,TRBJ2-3,CASSAWTSGGGDTQYF
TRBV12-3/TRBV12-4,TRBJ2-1,CASSNALIGNEQFF
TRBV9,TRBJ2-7,CASSVVDGSIEQYF
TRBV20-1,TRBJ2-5,CSARDEASGRLYQETQYF
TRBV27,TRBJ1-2,CASSLSAGGASGYGYTF